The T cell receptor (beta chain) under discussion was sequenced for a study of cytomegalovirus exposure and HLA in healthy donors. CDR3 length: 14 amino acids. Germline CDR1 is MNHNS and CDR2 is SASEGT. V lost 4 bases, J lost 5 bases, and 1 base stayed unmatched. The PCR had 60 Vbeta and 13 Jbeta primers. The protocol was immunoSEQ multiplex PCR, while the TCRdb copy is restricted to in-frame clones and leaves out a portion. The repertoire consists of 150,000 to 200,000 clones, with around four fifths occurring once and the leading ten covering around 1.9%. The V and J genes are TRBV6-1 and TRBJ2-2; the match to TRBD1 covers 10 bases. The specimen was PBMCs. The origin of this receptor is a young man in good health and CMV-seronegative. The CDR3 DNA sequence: TGTGCCAGCAGTGGGACAGGGGGGACCGGGGAGCTGTTTTTT. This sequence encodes CASSGTGGTGELFF.